This TCR beta chain was identified during a study of T cell responses to AZD1222 COVID-19 vaccine. Study-level points and caveats: Only a handful of people who got AZD1222 tested seropositive at baseline.

On this clone: Its antigen is still unknown.

Assay: immunoSEQ multiplex PCR; the TCRdb copy retains only in-frame clones and omits some. This table holds some 120,000 clones, more than 85% found once. From germline, CDR1 is MNHEY and CDR2 SVGAGI. The CDR3 is made up of 14 amino acids. Trimming removed 8 bases at V and 6 bases at J, with 16 bases between. This specimen was peripheral blood, taken on day 0 of AZD1222 vaccination. The chain has TRBV6-5 and TRBJ2-2; unclear D gene. The clonotype originates from an adult in good health. The CDR3 DNA follows: TGTGCCAGCTACTCGGGTGAAATACCCGGGGAGCTGTTTTTT. It encodes CASYSGEIPGELFF.